The entry that follows covers one T cell receptor (beta chain) sequence. Its specificity is not known. Clones were read by immunoSEQ multiplex PCR, and TCRdb kept only the in-frame ones, dropping some. Among hundreds of thousands of clones listed, around 90% were seen once. Naive CD8 isolation took CD45RO-negative cells positively selected for CCR7 and excluded terminally differentiated effector memory CD45RA+ cells. The sample originates from a study of shared clonotypes between healthy human individuals. Points from the study as a whole: Clonotypes that were shared across a few donors made up approximately 5.1% of naive CD4 clonotypes.

CDR1 and CDR2 (germline): SGHVS, FQNEAQ. Between the trimmed V and J ends, which lost 3 bases and 0 bases, there was a span of 7 bases. The CDR3 sequence is 14 residues long. The sequence derives from a man younger than 45 in good health. Sequencing input: naive CD8+ T cells sorted from blood. V and J are TRBV7-8 and TRBJ2-3; D is ambiguous. CDR3 nucleotides: TGTGCCAGCAGCTTCGATTTCAGCACAGATACGCAGTATTTT. Translated, it gives CASSFDFSTDTQYF.